This TCR beta chain was captured in a study of regulatory T cells in long-lasting Graves disease. Regarding the study as a whole: Persistent disease was characterized by preferential usage of TRBV28, TRBJ1-2 and TRBJ2-5.

Arm-PCR of CDR3 regions with iRepertoire HTBI primers generated TCR beta libraries. TCRdb analysed the multiplex PCR reads with MiXCR anew, one entry per CDR3 protein. The profile shows 390,000 or so distinct CDR3 sequences, approximately 12% of them singletons. The CDR3 runs to 14 residues. Germline loops: CDR1 MDHEN, CDR2 SYDVKM. V shed 8 bases, J shed 4 bases, and the junction held 11 bases outside the gene matches. Time point noted: newly diagnosed GD, antithyroid drugs for less than 3 months. PBMC-extracted RNA yielded the TCR library. Diagnosis followed American Thyroid Association guidelines for Graves' disease. This clonotype was detected many times. The antigen remains unidentified. The sample was also reused in another study, on T cells in Graves' hyperthyroidism and ophthalmopathy. That study adds: With the HTBI primer set, the TCR CDR3 went through a first round of RT-PCR. The blood repertoire included most of the expanded thyroid clonotypes above 0.001.

This chain connects TRBV28 to TRBJ2-7, with TRBD1 identical over 7 bases. Material: peripheral blood mononuclear cells (PBMCs), obtained at new diagnosis, from a patient treated with antithyroid drugs. The sequence derives from a woman aged 18-30 years with Graves disease. The CDR3 sequence: CASAYPGQSYEQYF. In DNA form, the CDR3 reads TGTGCCAGCGCGTATCCGGGACAGTCTTACGAGCAGTACTTC.